This record looks at one TCR beta chain sequence and its context. This sample was taken from a study of blood T cell repertoires in COVID-19. For the study at large: PBMCs, B-cell-depleted T cells, or T cells provided the cDNA or gDNA that made up the material.

In the authors' methods: For nucleated cells, counts were estimated from reference gene primer amplification. Method: immunoSEQ multiplex PCR; TCRdb's copy keeps in-frame clones and lacks some. Clonal size and the V and J genes are those of that table, whereas D and trimming came from the DNA. This table holds 260,000 or so clones, 86% found once. Material for sequencing was PBMCs or T cells enriched from blood (not recorded which). The TCR originated in a man in his late teens or twenties who had recovered from COVID-19.

CDR3 nucleotides: TGTGCCTGCCGAGGCGGGGTAGTAGATACGCAGTATTTT. Amino acids: CACRGGVVDTQYF. The rearrangement links TRBV2 to TRBJ2-3, with a possible D match to TRBD2 (6 bases). The CDR3 runs to 13 residues. The V gene lost 11 bases and the J gene lost 5 bases, with 17 bases spanning the gap. Germline lookup yields CDR1 SNHLY and CDR2 FYNNEI.